The sequence of this T cell receptor beta chain was determined in a study of Graves' ophthalmopathy and Graves' hyperthyroidism. Broader study findings: Blood samples also showed most expanded thyroid clonotypes exceeding 0.001 frequency. From stable hyperthyroidism, ophthalmopathy was separated by a 13-signature model with 85% to 90% sensitivity and less than 83% specificity.

For this clonotype: Antigen: not known.

There are 15 residues in the CDR3. Losses at the gene ends were 6 bases for V and 3 bases for J; bases not matched to a gene: 5. Germline V gene lookup returns CDR1 MDHEN and CDR2 SYDVKM. Amplifying from RNA transcripts, the study obtained TCR beta CDR3 regions. An initial RT-PCR round employing HTBI primers preceded a second-round multiplex PCR. TCRdb independently ran MiXCR on the multiplex PCR reads; one entry per CDR3 protein. The sample has about 240,000 distinct CDR3 sequences, around 50% seen once. PBMCs stemmed from 10 ml of fresh peripheral blood. The receptor's source is an adult man with Graves' ophthalmopathy. The material sequenced was peripheral blood. The gene calls are TRBV28 and TRBJ2-7, with 13 bases fitting TRBD2. CDR3 nucleotide sequence: TGTGCCAGCAGACAAGGACTAGCGGGGGTCTACGAGCAGTACTTC. The encoded protein is CASRQGLAGVYEQYF.